This is a list of T cell receptor beta chains from one sample in a study of T cell responses to AZD1222 COVID-19 vaccine. Some clones are missing from TCRdb's copy, which holds only in-frame ones; the method was immunoSEQ multiplex PCR. In the table there are about 92,000 clones, approximately 91% of which are singletons. Sample: peripheral blood, taken on day 0 of AZD1222 vaccination. All receptors come from an adult in good health. CDR3s leave out the opening cysteine and the closing phenylalanine or tryptophan.

v_gene: TRBV28
CDR3aa: ASSPTGRAF

v_gene: TRBV7-2
CDR3aa: ASSTRQGNTIY

v_gene: TRBV3-1/TRBV3-2
CDR3aa: ASSQEGGAKNIQY

v_gene: TRBV6-2/TRBV6-3
CDR3aa: ASSYGRYYEQY

v_gene: TRBV29-1
CDR3aa: SVFREGQVNTEAF

v_gene: TRBV5-5
CDR3aa: ASRGPAGANVLT

v_gene: TRBV28
CDR3aa: ASTSGGGRNQPQH

v_gene: TRBV19
CDR3aa: ASSIVGTGLARSGANVLT

v_gene: TRBV7-3
CDR3aa: ASSLGLNNSPLH

v_gene: TRBV28
CDR3aa: ASSLFRLRDSNQPQH

v_gene: TRBV18
CDR3aa: ASSPGQGPYEQY

v_gene: TRBV16
CDR3aa: ASSQYGTGGYNEQF

v_gene: TRBV19
CDR3aa: ASRKGLNGYNEQF

v_gene: TRBV6-5
CDR3aa: ASSYLSNEQF

v_gene: TRBV24-1
CDR3aa: ATSGTGGSGTVNTGELF

v_gene: TRBV28
CDR3aa: ASSFITTITGTGLYEQY

v_gene: TRBV30
CDR3aa: AWTDKYRGRGPGANVLT

v_gene: TRBV12-1
CDR3aa: ASSLDRPSKDGYT

v_gene: TRBV18
CDR3aa: ASSSGPYEQY

v_gene: TRBV6-2/TRBV6-3
CDR3aa: ASSPVLLSSYNEQF

v_gene: TRBV7-7
CDR3aa: ASSLRGDSTDTQY

v_gene: TRBV11-2
CDR3aa: ASSRSVRGTGVNYGYT

v_gene: TRBV7-9
CDR3aa: ASSLEANTEAF

v_gene: TRBV5-1
CDR3aa: ASSSKGETQY

v_gene: TRBV11-2
CDR3aa: ASSLDLGLAITGELF

v_gene: TRBV11-1
CDR3aa: ASSFAGTSGRNEQY

v_gene: TRBV5-1
CDR3aa: ASSRILSQGRADTQY

v_gene: TRBV30
CDR3aa: AWSVWGGPNTGELF

v_gene: TRBV20-1
CDR3aa: SARDRARQY

v_gene: TRBV6-1
CDR3aa: ASSDRMSRDEQY

v_gene: TRBV6-5
CDR3aa: ASSYSPGRTTEAF

v_gene: TRBV6-2/TRBV6-3
CDR3aa: ASSFRDRTSYEQY

v_gene: TRBV11-2
CDR3aa: ASSFPTSGQLKGTGELF

v_gene: TRBV9
CDR3aa: ASSVGRMASGRELF

v_gene: TRBV10-3
CDR3aa: AISDSGSSYNEQF

v_gene: TRBV20-1
CDR3aa: SALGSGYT

v_gene: TRBV7-9
CDR3aa: ASSPWDPSTDTQY

v_gene: TRBV27
CDR3aa: ASSLPGLGYNEQF

v_gene: TRBV7-9
CDR3aa: ASSHGQRDSPLH

v_gene: TRBV27
CDR3aa: ASGRVGTAGNTIY

v_gene: TRBV5-6
CDR3aa: ASRGRTGELF

v_gene: TRBV27
CDR3aa: ASSPRTSGGNEQF

v_gene: TRBV27
CDR3aa: ASRPTATSGNTIY

v_gene: TRBV7-3
CDR3aa: ASSKNSGSGGETQY

v_gene: TRBV7-8
CDR3aa: ASSQARGEQY

v_gene: TRBV27
CDR3aa: ASSLLTGTSGSASKNIQY

v_gene: TRBV5-1
CDR3aa: ASSYGTSGRSAYEQY

v_gene: TRBV4-1
CDR3aa: ASSPRLAGSTDTQY

v_gene: TRBV27
CDR3aa: ASSAPGQGRYGYT

v_gene: TRBV4-2
CDR3aa: ASSQEGGVNEKLF

v_gene: TRBV9
CDR3aa: ASSEGQGHGYT

v_gene: TRBV6-5
CDR3aa: ASNLGRNSPLH

v_gene: TRBV5-6
CDR3aa: ASSLSGRITGELF

v_gene: TRBV12-5
CDR3aa: ASGPPTGEGVDSEAF

v_gene: TRBV18
CDR3aa: ASSPQREGSNTGELF

v_gene: TRBV30
CDR3aa: AWRKLGNTEAF

v_gene: TRBV10-3
CDR3aa: ATGTGEIRQF